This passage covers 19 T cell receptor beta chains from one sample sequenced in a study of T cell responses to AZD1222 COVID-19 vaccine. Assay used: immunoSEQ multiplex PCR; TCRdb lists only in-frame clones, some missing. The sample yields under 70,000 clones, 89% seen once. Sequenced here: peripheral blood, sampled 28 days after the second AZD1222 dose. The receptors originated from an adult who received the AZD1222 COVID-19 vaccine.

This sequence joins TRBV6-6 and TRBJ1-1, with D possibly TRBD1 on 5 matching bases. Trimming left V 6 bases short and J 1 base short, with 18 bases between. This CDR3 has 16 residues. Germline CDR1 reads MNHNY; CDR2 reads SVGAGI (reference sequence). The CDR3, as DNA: TGTGCCAGCAGGCCTTCGGGGGGAATGAGGAACACTGAAGCTTTCTTT. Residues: CASRPSGGMRNTEAFF.

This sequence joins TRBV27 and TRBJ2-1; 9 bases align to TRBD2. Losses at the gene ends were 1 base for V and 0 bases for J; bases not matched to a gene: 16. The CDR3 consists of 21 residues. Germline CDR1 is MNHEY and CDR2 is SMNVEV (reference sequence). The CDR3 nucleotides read TGTGCCAGCAGTTTATTCCAGTTGAGATCACCTAGCGGGAACTCCTACAATGAGCAGTTCTTC. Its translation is CASSLFQLRSPSGNSYNEQFF.

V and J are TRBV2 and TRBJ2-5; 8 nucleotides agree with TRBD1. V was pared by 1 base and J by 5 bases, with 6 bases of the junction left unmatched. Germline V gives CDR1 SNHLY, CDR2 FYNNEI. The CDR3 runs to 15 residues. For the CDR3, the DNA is TGTGCCAGCAGTGAAGTGGACAGGGTTGGCGAGACCCAGTACTTC. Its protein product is CASSEVDRVGETQYF.

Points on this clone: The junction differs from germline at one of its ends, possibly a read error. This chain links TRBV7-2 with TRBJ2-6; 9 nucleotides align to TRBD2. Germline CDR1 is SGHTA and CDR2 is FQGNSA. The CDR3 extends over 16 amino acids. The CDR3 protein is CASSIAGVSGANVLTF. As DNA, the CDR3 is TGTGCCAGCAGCATAGCGGGAGTTTCAGGGGCCAACGTCCTGACTTTC.

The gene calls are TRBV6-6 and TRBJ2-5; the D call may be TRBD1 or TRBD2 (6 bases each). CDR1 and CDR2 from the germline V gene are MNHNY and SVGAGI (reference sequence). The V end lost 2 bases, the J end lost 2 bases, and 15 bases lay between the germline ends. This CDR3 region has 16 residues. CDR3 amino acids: CASSYGGGPSQETQYF. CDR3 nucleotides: TGTGCCAGCAGTTACGGTGGGGGGCCCTCGCAAGAGACCCAGTACTTC.

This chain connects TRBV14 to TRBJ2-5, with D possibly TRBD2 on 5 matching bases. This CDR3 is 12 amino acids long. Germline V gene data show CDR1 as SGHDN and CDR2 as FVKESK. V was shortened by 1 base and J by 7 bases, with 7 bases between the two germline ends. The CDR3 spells CASSQGLATQYF. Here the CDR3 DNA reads TGTGCCAGCAGCCAAGGGCTAGCGACCCAGTACTTC.

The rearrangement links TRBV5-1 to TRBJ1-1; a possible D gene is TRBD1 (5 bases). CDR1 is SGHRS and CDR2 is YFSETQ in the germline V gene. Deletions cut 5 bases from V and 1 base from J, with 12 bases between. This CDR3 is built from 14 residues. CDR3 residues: CASSNGGRNTEAFF. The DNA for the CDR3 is TGCGCCAGCAGTAATGGGGGGAGGAACACTGAAGCTTTCTTT.

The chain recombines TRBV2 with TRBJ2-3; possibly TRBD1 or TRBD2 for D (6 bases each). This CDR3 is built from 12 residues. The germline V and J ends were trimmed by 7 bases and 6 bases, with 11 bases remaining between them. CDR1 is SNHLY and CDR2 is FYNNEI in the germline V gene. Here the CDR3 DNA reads TGTGCCAGCAACACAGGGACTGATACGCAGTATTTT. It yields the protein CASNTGTDTQYF.

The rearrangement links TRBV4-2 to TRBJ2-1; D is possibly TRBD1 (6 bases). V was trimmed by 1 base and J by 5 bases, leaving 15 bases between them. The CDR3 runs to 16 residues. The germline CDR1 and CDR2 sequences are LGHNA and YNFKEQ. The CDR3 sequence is CASSQAGTRSNNEQFF. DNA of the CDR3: TGTGCCAGCAGCCAAGCGGGGACAAGAAGCAACAATGAGCAGTTCTTC.

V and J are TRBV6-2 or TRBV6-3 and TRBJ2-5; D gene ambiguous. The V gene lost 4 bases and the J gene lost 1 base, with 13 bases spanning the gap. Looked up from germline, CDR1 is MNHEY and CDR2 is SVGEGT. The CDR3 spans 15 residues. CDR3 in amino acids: CASSSPRPVQETQYF. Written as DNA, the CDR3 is TGTGCCAGCAGTTCCCCCAGACCGGTCCAAGAGACCCAGTACTTC.

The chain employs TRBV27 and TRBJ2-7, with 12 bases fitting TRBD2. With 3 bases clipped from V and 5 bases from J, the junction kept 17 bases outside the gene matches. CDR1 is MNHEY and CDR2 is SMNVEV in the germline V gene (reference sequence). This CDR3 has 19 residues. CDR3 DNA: TGTGCCAGCAGTTTTCGCGGCCGTCCGGGGGGACTAGCGGGCCACGAGCAGTACTTC. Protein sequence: CASSFRGRPGGLAGHEQYF.

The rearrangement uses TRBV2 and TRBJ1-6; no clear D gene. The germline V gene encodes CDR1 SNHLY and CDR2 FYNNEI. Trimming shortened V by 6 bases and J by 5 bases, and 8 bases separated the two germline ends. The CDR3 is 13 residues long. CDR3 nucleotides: TGTGCCAGCAGCGGGGAGAATAATTCACCCCTCCACTTT. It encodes CASSGENNSPLHF.

DNA for the CDR3: TGTGCCAGCAGCCCTACTTTGACCGGGGCCAACGTCCTGACTTTC. It is translated as CASSPTLTGANVLTF. The genes are TRBV3-1 (or the pseudogene TRBV3-2) and TRBJ2-6; D is undetermined. This CDR3 spans 15 amino acids. V was cut by 4 bases and J by 4 bases, with 11 bases left in between. CDR1 and CDR2 (germline): LGHDT, YNNKEL (reference sequence).

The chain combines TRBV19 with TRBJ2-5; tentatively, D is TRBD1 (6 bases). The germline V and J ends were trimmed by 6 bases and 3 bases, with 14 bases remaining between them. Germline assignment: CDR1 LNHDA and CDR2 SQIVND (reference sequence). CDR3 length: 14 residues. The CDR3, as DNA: TGTGCCAGTAGACTCCGCGCAGGGGAAGAGACCCAGTACTTC. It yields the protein CASRLRAGEETQYF.

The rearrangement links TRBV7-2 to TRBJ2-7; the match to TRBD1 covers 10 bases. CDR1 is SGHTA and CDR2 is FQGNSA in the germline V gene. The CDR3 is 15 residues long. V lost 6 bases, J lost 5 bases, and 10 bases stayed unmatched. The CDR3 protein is CASRMADRGSHEQYF. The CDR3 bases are TGTGCCAGCAGGATGGCGGACAGGGGGTCCCACGAGCAGTACTTC.

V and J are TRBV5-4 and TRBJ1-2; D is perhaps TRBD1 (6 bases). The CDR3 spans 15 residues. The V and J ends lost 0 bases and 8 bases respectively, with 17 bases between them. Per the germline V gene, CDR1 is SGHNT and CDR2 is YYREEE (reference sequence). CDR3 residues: CASSLVVGGGDGYTF. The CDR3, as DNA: TGTGCCAGCAGCTTGGTAGTAGGAGGGGGTGACGGCTACACCTTC.

CDR3 bases: TGTGCCAGCAGCTCCCCTAGGCCCTTCAAAGATGAGCAGTTCTTC. Translating gives CASSSPRPFKDEQFF. This chain joins TRBV7-9 and TRBJ2-1; D unclear. Germline CDR1 reads SEHNR; CDR2 reads FQNEAQ (reference sequence). V dropped 4 bases and J dropped 8 bases, with 18 bases sitting between them. This CDR3 comprises 15 residues.

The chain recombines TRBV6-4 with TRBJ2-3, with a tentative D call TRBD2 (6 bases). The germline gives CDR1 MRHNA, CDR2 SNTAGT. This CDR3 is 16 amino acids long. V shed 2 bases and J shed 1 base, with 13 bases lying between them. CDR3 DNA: TGTGCCAGCAGTGACATGGGGGACTCCCGCACAGATACGCAGTATTTT. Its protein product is CASSDMGDSRTDTQYF.

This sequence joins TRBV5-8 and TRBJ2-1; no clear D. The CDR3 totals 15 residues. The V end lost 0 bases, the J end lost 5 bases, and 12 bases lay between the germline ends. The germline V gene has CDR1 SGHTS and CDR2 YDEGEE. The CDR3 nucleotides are TGTGCCAGCAGCTTGGGGTCCGGAACTAACAATGAGCAGTTCTTC. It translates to CASSLGSGTNNEQFF.